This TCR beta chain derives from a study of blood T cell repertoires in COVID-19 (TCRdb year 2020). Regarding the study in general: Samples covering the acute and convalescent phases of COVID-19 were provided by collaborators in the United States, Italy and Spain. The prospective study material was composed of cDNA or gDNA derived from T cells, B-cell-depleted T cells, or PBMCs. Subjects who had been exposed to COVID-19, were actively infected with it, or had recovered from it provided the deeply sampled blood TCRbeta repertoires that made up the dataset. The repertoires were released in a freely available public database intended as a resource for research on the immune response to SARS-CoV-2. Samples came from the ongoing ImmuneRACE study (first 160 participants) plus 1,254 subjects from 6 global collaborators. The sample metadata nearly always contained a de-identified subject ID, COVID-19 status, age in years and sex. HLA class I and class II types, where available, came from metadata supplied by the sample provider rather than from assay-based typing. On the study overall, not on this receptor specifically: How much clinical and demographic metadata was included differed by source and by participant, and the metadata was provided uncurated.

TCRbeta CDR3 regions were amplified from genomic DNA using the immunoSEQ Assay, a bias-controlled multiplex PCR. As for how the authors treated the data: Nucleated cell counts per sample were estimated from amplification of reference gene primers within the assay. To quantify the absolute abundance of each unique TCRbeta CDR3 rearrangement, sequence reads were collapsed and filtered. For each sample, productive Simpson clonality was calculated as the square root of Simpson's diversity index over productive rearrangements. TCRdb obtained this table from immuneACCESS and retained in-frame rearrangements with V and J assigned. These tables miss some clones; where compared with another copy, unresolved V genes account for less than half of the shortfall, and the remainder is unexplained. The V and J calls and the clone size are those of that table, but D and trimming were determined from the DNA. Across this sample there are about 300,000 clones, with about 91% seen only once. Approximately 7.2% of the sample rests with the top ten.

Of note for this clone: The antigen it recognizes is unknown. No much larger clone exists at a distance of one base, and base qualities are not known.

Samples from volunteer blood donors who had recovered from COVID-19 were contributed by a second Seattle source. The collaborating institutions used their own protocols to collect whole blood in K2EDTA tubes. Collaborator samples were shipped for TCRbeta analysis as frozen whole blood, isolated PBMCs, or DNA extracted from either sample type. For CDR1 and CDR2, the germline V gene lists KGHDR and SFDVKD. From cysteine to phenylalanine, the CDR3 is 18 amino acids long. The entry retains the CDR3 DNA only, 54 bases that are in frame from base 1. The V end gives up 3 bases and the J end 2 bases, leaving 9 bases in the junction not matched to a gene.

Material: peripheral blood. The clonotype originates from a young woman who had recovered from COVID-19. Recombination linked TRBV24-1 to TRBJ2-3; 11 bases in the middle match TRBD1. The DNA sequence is TGTGCCACCAGTGATGTATCCGGGACAGGGGGATTCACAGATACGCAGTATTTT. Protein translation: CATSDVSGTGGFTDTQYF.